This passage covers 13 T cell receptor beta chains from one sample sequenced in a study of blood T cell repertoires in COVID-19. TCRdb's table, derived via immunoSEQ multiplex PCR, lists solely in-frame clones and lacks some. The sample shows about 120,000 clones, approximately 84% of them seen only once. The specimen was peripheral blood. The receptors were gathered from a man aged 35 to 55 with acute or convalescent COVID-19.

This clone was counted a few times. The rearrangement uses TRBV4-1 and TRBJ1-6; 10 bases line up with TRBD1. The CDR3 contains 19 residues. CDR1 and CDR2 (germline): MGHRA, YSYEKL. Trimming took 4 bases from V and 0 from J; bases not matched to a gene: 9. CDR3 amino acids: CASSLPDRGASSYNSPLHF. The CDR3, as DNA: TGCGCCAGCAGCCTACCGGACAGGGGGGCTAGCTCCTATAATTCACCCCTCCACTTT.

The V gene is TRBV6-5, the J gene TRBJ1-6; TRBD1 aligns across 9 bases. V trimming: 6 bases; J trimming: 9 bases; junction bases outside the gene matches: 6. The CDR3 totals 14 residues. Germline CDR1 and CDR2: MNHEY and SVGAGI. The CDR3, as DNA: TGTGCCAGCAGCCCCGGGACAGGGTCTTCACCCCTCCACTTT. The encoded protein is CASSPGTGSSPLHF.

The chain carries TRBV10-3 and TRBJ2-1, with 7 bases that match TRBD1. The ends lost 4 bases at V and 9 bases at J; junction bases unmatched: 3. Per germline, CDR1 ENHRY and CDR2 SYGVKD. The length of the CDR3 is 12 residues. The CDR3 nucleotides are TGTGCCATCAGTGGTCCAGGGGGTGAGCAGTTCTTC. Translating gives CAISGPGGEQFF.

The chain links TRBV21-1 to TRBJ1-2; the D segment call TRBD1 is taken from the table without a DNA check. TRBV21-1 is described as a pseudogene. The CDR3 is 16 amino acids. Here the CDR3 reads CASSKVADRGRYGYTF. The CDR3 nucleotides read TGTGCCAGCAGCAAAGTGGCGGACAGGGGGCGTTATGGCTACACCTTC.

The gene calls are TRBV30 and TRBJ2-6; D remains ambiguous. There are 13 residues in the CDR3. Trimming took 6 bases from V and 0 from J, leaving 6 bases between them. The germline V gene encodes CDR1 GTSNPN and CDR2 SVGIG (reference sequence). For the CDR3, the DNA is TGTGCCTGCCTCTTCTCTGGGGCCAACGTCCTGACTTTC. This codes for CACLFSGANVLTF.

The rearrangement uses TRBV2 and TRBJ2-5; D not certain. The CDR3 contains 13 residues. The germline V and J ends were trimmed by 6 bases and 5 bases, with 13 bases remaining between them. The V gene's germline CDR1 is SNHLY and CDR2 FYNNEI. For the CDR3, the DNA is TGTGCCAGCAGCGATCCCTTTCGGGAGACCCAGTACTTC. This gives the protein CASSDPFRETQYF.

The chain employs TRBV27 and TRBJ2-7; no clear D gene. The length of the CDR3 is 12 residues. Trimming removed 5 bases at V and 0 bases at J, with 5 bases between. Germline V gives CDR1 MNHEY, CDR2 SMNVEV (reference sequence). The CDR3 reads CASSTSSYEQYF. CDR3 in DNA: TGTGCCAGCAGTACAAGCTCCTACGAGCAGTACTTC.

The rearrangement uses TRBV7-6 and TRBJ2-7; 7 bases line up with TRBD2. The CDR3 runs to 15 residues. With 5 bases clipped from V and 3 bases from J, the junction kept 10 bases outside the gene matches. The germline V gene has CDR1 SGHVS and CDR2 FNYEAQ. For the CDR3, the DNA is TGTGCCAGCAGCGCCGGCAGGGAGGGTCACTACGAGCAGTACTTC. Translating it yields CASSAGREGHYEQYF.

The chain recombines TRBV24-1 with TRBJ2-3; D ambiguous. With 4 bases removed from V and 3 bases from J, the gap between germline ends came to 7 bases. Germline assignment: CDR1 KGHDR and CDR2 SFDVKD. CDR3 length: 13 residues. CDR3 protein: CATSETGTDTQYF. DNA for the CDR3: TGTGCCACCAGTGAGACCGGGACAGATACGCAGTATTTT.

This clone was counted a few times. This sequence joins TRBV19 and TRBJ1-5; D uncertain. V was trimmed by 6 bases and J by 0 bases, leaving 9 bases between them. The CDR3 totals 14 residues. Germline CDR1 and CDR2: LNHDA and SQIVND (reference sequence). CDR3 nucleotide sequence: TGTGCCAGTAGCCACAGCAATAGCAATCAGCCCCAGCATTTT. Its protein product is CASSHSNSNQPQHF.

The chain recombines TRBV7-2 with TRBJ1-1; no firm D call. The V gene lost 6 bases and the J gene lost 2 bases, with 10 bases spanning the gap. From germline, CDR1 is SGHTA and CDR2 FQGNSA. The CDR3 totals 13 residues. The DNA of the CDR3 is TGTGCCAGCAGGAGGGTAGTCAACACTGAAGCTTTCTTT. Amino acid sequence: CASRRVVNTEAFF.

The J gene is TRBJ2-7, the V gene TRBV2, with D possibly matching TRBD2 (7 bases). The CDR3 has 15 residues. Germline CDR1 SNHLY, CDR2 FYNNEI. V lost 0 bases to trimming and J lost 6 bases, with 15 bases between them. Here the CDR3 DNA reads TGTGCCAGCAGTGAAGCGGGCGGGGGCGAAAGCGAGCAGTACTTC. Protein product: CASSEAGGGESEQYF. Full variable domain (rest looked up from reference TRBV2 and TRBJ2-7): EPEVTQTPSHQVTQMGQEVILRCVPISNHLYFYWYRQILGQKVEFLVSFYNNEISEKSEIFDDQFSVERPDGSNFTLKIRSTKLEDSAMYFCASSEAGGGESEQYFGPGTRLTVT.

V gene TRBV25-1 combines with J gene TRBJ2-7, with 11 positions matching TRBD1. The CDR3 totals 15 residues. Germline CDR1 reads MGHDK; CDR2 reads SYGVNS. V trimming: 4 bases; J trimming: 6 bases; junction bases outside the gene matches: 8. The DNA of the CDR3 is TGTGCCAGCAGTGGATACCGGGACAGGGGGGGCGAGCAGTACTTC. It is translated as CASSGYRDRGGEQYF.